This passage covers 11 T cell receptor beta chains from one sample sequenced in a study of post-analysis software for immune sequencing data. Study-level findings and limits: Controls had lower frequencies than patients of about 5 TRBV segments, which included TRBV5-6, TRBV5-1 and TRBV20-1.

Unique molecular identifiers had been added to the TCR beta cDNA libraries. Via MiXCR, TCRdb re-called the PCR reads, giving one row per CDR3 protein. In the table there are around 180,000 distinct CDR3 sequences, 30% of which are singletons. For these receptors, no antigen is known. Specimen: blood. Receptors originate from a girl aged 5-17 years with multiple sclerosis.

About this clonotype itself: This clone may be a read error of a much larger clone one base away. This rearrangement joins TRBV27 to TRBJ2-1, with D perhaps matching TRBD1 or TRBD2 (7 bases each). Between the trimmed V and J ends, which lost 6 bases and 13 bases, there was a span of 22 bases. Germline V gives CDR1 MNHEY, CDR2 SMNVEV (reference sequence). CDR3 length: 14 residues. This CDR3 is CASRGTQGGETQFF. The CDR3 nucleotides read TGTGCCAGCAGGGGGACTCAGGGGGGGGAGACCCAGTTCTTC.

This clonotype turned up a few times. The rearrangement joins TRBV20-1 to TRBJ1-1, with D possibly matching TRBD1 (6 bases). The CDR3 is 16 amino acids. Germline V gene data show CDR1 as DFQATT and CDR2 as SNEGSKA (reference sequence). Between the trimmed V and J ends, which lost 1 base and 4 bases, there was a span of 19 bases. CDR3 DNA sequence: TGCAGTGCTAGAGCCCTCCGGACAGTTTTGGGCACTGAAGCTTTCTTT. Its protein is CSARALRTVLGTEAFF.

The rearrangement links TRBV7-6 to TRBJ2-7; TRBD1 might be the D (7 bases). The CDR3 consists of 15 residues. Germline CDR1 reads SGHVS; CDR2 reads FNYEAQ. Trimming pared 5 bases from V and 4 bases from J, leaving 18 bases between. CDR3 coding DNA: TGTGCCAGCAGCCCGCAACCGGCAGGGGGGTACGAGCAGTACTTC. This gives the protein CASSPQPAGGYEQYF. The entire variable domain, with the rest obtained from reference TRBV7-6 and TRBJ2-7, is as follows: GAGVSQSPRYKVTKRGQDVALRCDPISGHVSLYWYRQALGQGPEFLTYFNYEAQQDKSGLPNDRFSAERPEGSISTLTIQRTEQRDSAMYRCASSPQPAGGYEQYFGPGTRLTVT.

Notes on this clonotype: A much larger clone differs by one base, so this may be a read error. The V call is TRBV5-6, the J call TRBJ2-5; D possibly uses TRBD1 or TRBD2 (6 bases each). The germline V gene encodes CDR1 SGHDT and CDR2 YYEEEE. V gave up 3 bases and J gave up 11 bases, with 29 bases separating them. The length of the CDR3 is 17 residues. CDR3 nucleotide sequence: TGTGCCAGCAGCTCACCCGCGAAGGGGGACTTGTACAATGAGCAGTACTTC. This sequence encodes CASSSPAKGDLYNEQYF. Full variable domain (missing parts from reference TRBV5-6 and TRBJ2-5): DAGVTQSPTHLIKTRGQQVTLRCSPKSGHDTVSWYQQALGQGPQFIFQYYEEEERQRGNFPDRFSGHQFPNYSSELNVNALLLGDSALYLCASSSPAKGDLYNEQYFGPGTRLLVL.

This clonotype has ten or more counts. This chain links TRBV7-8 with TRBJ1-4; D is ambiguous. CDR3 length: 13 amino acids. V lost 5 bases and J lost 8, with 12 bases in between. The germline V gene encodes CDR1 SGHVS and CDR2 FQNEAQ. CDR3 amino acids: CASSQNLGEKLFF. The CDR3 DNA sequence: TGTGCCAGCAGCCAGAATCTTGGGGAAAAACTGTTTTTT. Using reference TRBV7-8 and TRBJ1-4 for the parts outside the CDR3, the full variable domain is GAGVSQSPRYKVAKRGQDVALRCDPISGHVSLFWYQQALGQGPEFLTYFQNEAQLDKSGLPSDRFFAERPEGSVSTLKIQRTQQEDSAVYLCASSQNLGEKLFFGSGTQLSVL.

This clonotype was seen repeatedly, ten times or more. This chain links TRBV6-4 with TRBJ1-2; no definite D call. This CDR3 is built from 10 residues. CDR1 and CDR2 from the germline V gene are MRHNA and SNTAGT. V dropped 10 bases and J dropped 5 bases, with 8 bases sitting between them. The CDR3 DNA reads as TGTGCCACCCAACGGTATGGCTACACCTTC. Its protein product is CATQRYGYTF.

CDR3 DNA: TGTGCCATCAGTTCGGGAGGGGATTGGACGAGCTGGACCTCCTACGAGCAGTACTTC. It encodes CAISSGGDWTSWTSYEQYF. V is TRBV10-3 and J is TRBJ2-1; the match to TRBD2 covers 8 bases. Judging by the DNA end, TRBJ2-7 fits better; the J call may be wrong. CDR1 is ENHRY, CDR2 SYGVKD, per germline. CDR3 size: 19 residues.

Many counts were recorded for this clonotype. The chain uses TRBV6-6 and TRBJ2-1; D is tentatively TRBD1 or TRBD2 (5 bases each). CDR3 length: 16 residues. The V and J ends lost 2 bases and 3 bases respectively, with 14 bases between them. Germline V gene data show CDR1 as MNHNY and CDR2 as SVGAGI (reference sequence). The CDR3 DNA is TGTGCCAGCAGTTACCCCCCAGGGACGTACTACAATGAGCAGTTCTTC. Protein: CASSYPPGTYYNEQFF.

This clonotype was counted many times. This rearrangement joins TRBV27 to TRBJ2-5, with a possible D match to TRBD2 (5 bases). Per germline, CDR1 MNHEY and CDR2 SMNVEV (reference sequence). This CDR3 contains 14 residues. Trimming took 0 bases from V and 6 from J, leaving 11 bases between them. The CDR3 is CASSLSAGAKTQYF. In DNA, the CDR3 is TGTGCCAGCAGTTTATCGGCGGGTGCGAAGACCCAGTACTTC.

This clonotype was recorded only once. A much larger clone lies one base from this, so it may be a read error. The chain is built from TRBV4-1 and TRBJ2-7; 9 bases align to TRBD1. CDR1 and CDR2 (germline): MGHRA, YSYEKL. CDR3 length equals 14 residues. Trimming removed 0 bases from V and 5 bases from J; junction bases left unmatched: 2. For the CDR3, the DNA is TGCGCCAGCAGCCAAGAGGACAGGGGCCACGAGCAGTACTTC. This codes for CASSQEDRGHEQYF.

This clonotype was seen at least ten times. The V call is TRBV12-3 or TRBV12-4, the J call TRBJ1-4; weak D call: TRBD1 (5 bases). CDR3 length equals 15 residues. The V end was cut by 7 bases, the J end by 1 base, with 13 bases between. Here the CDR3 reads CASTEVGVTNEKLFF. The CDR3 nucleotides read TGTGCCAGCACCGAAGTAGGGGTAACTAATGAAAAACTGTTTTTT.